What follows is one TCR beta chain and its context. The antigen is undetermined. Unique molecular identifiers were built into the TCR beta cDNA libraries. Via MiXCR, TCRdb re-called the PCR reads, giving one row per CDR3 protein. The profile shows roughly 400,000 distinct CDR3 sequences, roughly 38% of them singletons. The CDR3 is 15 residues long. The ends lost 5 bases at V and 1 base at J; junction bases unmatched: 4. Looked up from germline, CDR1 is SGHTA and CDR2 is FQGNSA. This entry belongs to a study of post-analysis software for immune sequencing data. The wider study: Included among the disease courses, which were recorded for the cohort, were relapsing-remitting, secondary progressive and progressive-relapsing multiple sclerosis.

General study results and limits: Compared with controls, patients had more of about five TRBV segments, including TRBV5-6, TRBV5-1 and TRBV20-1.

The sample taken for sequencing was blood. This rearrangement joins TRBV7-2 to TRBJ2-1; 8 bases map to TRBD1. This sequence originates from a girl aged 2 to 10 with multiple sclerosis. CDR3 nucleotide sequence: TGTGCCAGCAGCCGTACAGGGGGTTCCTACAATGAGCAGTTCTTC. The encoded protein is CASSRTGGSYNEQFF.